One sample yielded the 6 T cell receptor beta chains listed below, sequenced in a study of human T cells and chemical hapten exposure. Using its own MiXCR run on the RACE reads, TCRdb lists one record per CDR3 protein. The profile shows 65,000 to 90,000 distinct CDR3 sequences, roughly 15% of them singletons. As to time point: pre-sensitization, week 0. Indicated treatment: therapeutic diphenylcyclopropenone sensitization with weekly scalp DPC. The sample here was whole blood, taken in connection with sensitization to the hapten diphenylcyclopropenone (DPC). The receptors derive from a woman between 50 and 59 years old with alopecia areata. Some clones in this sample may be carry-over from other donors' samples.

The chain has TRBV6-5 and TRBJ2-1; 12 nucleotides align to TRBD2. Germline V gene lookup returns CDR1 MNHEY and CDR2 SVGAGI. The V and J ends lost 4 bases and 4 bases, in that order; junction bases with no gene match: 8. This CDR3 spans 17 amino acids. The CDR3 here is CASSSQTSGSHYNEQFF. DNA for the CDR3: TGTGCCAGCAGTTCGCAGACTAGCGGGAGTCATTACAATGAGCAGTTCTTC.

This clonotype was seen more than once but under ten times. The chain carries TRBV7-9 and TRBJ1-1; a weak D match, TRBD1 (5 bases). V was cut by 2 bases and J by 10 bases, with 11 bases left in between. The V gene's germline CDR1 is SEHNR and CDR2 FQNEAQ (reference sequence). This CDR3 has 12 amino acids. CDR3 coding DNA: TGTGCCAGCAGCTTACAGGGTATAGGAGCTTTCTTT. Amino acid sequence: CASSLQGIGAFF.

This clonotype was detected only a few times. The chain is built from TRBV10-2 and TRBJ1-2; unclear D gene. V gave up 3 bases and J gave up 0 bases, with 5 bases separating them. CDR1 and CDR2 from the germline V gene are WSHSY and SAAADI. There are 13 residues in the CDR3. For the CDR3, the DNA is TGCGCCAGCAGTGATCGTACTAACTATGGCTACACCTTC. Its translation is CASSDRTNYGYTF.

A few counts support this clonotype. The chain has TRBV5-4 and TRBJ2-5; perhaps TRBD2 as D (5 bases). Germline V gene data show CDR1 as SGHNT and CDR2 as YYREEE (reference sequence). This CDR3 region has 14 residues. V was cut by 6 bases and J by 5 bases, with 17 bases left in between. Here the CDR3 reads CASTATQGGETQYF. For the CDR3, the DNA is TGTGCCAGCACCGCTACTCAAGGCGGGGAGACCCAGTACTTC.

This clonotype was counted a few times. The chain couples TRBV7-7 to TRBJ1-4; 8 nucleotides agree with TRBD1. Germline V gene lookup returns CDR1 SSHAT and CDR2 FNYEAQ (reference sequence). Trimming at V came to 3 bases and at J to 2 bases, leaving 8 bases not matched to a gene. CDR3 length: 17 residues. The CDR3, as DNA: TGTGCCAGCAGCTTGGGTACAGGGGGAGGCACTAATGAAAAACTGTTTTTT. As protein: CASSLGTGGGTNEKLFF.

Here the CDR3 DNA reads TGTGCCAGCAGCTTAATCAGAAACACTGAAGCTTTCTTT. This gives the protein CASSLIRNTEAFF. The chain has TRBV11-2 and TRBJ1-1; D is unresolved. This CDR3 contains 13 residues. The V gene lost 2 bases and the J gene lost 2 bases, with 6 bases spanning the gap. Germline loops: CDR1 SGHAT, CDR2 FQNNGV.